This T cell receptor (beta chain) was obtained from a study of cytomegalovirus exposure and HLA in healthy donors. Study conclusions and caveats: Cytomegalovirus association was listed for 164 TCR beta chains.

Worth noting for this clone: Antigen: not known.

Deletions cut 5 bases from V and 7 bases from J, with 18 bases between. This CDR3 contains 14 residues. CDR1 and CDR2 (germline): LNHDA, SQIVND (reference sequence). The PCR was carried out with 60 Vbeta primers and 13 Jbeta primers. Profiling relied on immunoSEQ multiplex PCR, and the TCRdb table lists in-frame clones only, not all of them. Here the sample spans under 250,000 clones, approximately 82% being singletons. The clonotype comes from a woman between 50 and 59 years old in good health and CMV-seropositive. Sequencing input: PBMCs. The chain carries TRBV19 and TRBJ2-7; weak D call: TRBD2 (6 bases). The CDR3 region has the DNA TGTGCCAGTAGTGGACTGGGGAGAGGAGGGGAGCAGTACTTC. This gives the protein CASSGLGRGGEQYF.